The TCR beta chain under discussion was sequenced for a study of shared clonotypes between healthy human individuals. Study findings and constraints: Naive subsets generally exceeded memory subsets in estimated richness. A reduction in generation probabilities was seen for non-shared clonotypes relative to those shared by all four donors.

A note on this clone: What it binds is unknown.

The V gene lost 5 bases and the J gene lost 5 bases, with 19 bases spanning the gap. Germline V gene data show CDR1 as MDHEN and CDR2 as SYDVKM. The CDR3 is 16 amino acids. Samples underwent the assay at deep level. Each subset's genomic DNA was shared equally among a number of immunoSEQ plates. Measured with immunoSEQ multiplex PCR; TCRdb has only the in-frame clones, and not every one. This sample carries roughly 2 million clones, 85% to 95% of them seen once, and the ten largest clones take roughly 0.13%. This clonotype was obtained from a man younger than 35 in good health. The specimen sequenced was naive CD4+ T cells sorted from blood. Subset here: CD45RA+ positively selected. J is TRBJ1-3 and V is TRBV28; perhaps TRBD1 as D (5 bases). The CDR3, as DNA: TGTGCCAGCAGTGGGCCGGGACCGAACCGGAGAAACACCATATATTTT. Amino acids: CASSGPGPNRRNTIYF.